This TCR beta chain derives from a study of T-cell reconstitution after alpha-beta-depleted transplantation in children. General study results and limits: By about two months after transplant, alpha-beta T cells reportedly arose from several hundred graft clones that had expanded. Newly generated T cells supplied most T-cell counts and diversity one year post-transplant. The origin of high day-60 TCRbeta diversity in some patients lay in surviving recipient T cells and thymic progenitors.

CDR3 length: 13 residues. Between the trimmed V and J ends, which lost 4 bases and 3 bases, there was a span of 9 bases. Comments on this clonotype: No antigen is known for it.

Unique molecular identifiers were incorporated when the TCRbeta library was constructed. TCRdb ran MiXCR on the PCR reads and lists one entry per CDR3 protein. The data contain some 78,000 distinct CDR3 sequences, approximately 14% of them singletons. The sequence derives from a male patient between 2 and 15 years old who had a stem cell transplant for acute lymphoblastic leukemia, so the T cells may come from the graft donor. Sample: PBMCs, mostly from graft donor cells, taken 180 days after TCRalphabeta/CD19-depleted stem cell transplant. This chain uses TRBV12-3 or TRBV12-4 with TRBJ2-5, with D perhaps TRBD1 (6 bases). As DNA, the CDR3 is TGTGCCAGCAGTTGGAACAGGGAAGAGACCCAGTACTTC. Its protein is CASSWNREETQYF.